This entry concerns a single T cell receptor beta chain. The data originate from a study of cytomegalovirus exposure and HLA in healthy donors. This CDR3 is 14 amino acids long. Germline CDR1 is SGHRS and CDR2 is YFSETQ. Trimming took 3 bases from V and 4 from J, leaving 12 bases between them. The PCR contained 60 Vbeta and 13 Jbeta primers. Sequencing used immunoSEQ multiplex PCR; TCRdb keeps in-frame clones, though not all of them. The sample contains 150,000 to 190,000 clones, about 68% of which appear only once. The chain carries TRBV5-1 and TRBJ2-3; the D gene is possibly TRBD2 (5 bases). This TCR derives from a man in his late teens or twenties in good health and CMV-seronegative. Source material: PBMCs. CDR3 amino acids: CASSSGLYPDTQYF. The CDR3 coding sequence is TGCGCCAGCAGCTCAGGACTCTATCCAGATACGCAGTATTTT. The full variable domain, rest sourced from reference TRBV5-1 and TRBJ2-3, is KAGVTQTPRYLIKTRGQQVTLSCSPISGHRSVSWYQQTPGQGLQFLFEYFSETQRNKGNFPGRFSGRQFSNSRSEMNVSTLELGDSALYLCASSSGLYPDTQYFGPGTRLTVL.